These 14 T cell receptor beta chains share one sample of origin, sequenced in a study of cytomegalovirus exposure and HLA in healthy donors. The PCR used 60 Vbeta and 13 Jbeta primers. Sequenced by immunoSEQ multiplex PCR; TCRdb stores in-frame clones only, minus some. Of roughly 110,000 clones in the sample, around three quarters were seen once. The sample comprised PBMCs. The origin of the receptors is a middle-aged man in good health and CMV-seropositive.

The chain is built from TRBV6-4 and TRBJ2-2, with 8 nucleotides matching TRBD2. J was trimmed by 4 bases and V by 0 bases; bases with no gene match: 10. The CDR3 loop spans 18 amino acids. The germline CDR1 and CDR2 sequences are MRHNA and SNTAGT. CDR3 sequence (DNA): TGTGCCAGCAGTGACTCGAAGGTACGGGGGGGTGCCACCGGGGAGCTGTTTTTT. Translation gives CASSDSKVRGGATGELFF.

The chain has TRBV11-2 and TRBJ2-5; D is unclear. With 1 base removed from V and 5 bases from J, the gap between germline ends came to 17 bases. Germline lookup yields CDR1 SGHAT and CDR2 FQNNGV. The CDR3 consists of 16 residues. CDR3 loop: CASSLGSIFSRETQYF. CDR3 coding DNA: TGTGCCAGCAGCTTAGGCTCCATCTTCTCTCGGGAGACCCAGTACTTC.

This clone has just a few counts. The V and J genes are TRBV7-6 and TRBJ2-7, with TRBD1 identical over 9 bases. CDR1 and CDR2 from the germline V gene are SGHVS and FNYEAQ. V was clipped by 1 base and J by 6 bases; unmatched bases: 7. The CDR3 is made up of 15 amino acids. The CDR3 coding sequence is TGTGCCAGCAGCTTAGTATCGGGACAGGGATCCGAGCAGTACTTC. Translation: CASSLVSGQGSEQYF. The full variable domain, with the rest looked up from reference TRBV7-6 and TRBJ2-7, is GAGVSQSPRYKVTKRGQDVALRCDPISGHVSLYWYRQALGQGPEFLTYFNYEAQQDKSGLPNDRFSAERPEGSISTLTIQRTEQRDSAMYRCASSLVSGQGSEQYFGPGTRLTVT.

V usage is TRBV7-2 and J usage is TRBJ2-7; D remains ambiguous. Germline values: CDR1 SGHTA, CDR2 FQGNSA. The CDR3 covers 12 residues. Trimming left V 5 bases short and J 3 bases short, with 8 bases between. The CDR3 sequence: CASSNFGYEQYF. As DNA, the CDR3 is TGTGCCAGCAGCAACTTCGGCTACGAGCAGTACTTC.

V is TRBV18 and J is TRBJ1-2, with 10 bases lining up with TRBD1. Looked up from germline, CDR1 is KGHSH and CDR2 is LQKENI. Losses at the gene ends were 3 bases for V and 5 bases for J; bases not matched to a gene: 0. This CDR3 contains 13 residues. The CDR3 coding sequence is TGTGCCAGCTCACCGGGACAGGGGTATGGCTACACCTTC. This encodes CASSPGQGYGYTF.

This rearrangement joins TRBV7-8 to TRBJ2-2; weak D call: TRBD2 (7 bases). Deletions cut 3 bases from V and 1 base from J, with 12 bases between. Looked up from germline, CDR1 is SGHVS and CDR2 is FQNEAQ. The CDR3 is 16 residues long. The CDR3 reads CASSFRGAKNTGELFF. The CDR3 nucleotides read TGTGCCAGCAGCTTTCGGGGGGCGAAGAACACCGGGGAGCTGTTTTTT.

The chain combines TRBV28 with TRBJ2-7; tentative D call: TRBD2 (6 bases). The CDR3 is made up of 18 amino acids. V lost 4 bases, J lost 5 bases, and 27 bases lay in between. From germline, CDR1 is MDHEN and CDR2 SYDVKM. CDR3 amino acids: CASSSLQDGPRRVDEQYF. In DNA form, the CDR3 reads TGTGCCAGCAGTTCCCTTCAGGACGGCCCTAGGAGGGTGGACGAGCAGTACTTC.

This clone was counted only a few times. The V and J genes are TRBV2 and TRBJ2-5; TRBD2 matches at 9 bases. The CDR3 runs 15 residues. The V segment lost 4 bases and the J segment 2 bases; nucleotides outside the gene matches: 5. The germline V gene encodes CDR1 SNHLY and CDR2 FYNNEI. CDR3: CASSALRGGQETQYF. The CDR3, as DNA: TGTGCCAGCAGTGCCTTGCGGGGGGGACAAGAGACCCAGTACTTC.

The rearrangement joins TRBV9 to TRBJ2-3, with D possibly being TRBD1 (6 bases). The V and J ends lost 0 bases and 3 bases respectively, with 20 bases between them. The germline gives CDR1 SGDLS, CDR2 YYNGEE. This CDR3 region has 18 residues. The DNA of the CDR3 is TGTGCCAGCAGCGTAGTAGGAGACTGGGGGCTAGGGACAGATACGCAGTATTTT. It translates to CASSVVGDWGLGTDTQYF.

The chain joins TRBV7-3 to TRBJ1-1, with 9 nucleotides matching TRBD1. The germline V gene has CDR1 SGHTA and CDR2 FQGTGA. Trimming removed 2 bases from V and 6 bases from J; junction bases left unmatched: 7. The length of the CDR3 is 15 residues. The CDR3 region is CASSLGGQGVPEAFF. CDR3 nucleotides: TGTGCCAGCAGCTTAGGGGGACAGGGCGTACCTGAAGCTTTCTTT.

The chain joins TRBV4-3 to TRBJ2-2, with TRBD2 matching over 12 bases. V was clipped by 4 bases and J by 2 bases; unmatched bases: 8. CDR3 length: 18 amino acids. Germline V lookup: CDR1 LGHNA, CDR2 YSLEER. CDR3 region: CASSPLTSGGRNTGELFF. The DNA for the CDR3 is TGCGCCAGCAGCCCCCTGACTAGCGGGGGCCGAAACACCGGGGAGCTGTTTTTT.

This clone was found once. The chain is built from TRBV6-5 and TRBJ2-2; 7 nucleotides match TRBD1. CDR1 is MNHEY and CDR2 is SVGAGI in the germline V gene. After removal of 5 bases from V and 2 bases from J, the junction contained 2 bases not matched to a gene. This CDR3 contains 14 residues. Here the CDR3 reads CASSRQGNTGELFF. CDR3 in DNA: TGTGCCAGCAGTCGACAGGGAAACACCGGGGAGCTGTTTTTT.

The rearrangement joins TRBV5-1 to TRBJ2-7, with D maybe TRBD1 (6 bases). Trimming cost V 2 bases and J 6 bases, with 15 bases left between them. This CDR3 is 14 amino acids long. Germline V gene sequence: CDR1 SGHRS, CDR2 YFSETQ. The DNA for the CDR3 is TGCGCCAGCAGCTTTGGTTCAACAGGGCGCGAGCAGTACTTC. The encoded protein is CASSFGSTGREQYF. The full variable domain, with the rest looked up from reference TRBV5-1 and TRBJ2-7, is KAGVTQTPRYLIKTRGQQVTLSCSPISGHRSVSWYQQTPGQGLQFLFEYFSETQRNKGNFPGRFSGRQFSNSRSEMNVSTLELGDSALYLCASSFGSTGREQYFGPGTRLTVT.

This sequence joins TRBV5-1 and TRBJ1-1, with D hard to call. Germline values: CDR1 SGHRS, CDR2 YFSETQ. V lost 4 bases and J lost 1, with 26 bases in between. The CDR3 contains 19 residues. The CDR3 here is CASSPKKRNTRVGNTEAFF. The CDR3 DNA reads TGCGCCAGCAGCCCAAAGAAACGGAACACACGGGTAGGGAACACTGAAGCTTTCTTT.